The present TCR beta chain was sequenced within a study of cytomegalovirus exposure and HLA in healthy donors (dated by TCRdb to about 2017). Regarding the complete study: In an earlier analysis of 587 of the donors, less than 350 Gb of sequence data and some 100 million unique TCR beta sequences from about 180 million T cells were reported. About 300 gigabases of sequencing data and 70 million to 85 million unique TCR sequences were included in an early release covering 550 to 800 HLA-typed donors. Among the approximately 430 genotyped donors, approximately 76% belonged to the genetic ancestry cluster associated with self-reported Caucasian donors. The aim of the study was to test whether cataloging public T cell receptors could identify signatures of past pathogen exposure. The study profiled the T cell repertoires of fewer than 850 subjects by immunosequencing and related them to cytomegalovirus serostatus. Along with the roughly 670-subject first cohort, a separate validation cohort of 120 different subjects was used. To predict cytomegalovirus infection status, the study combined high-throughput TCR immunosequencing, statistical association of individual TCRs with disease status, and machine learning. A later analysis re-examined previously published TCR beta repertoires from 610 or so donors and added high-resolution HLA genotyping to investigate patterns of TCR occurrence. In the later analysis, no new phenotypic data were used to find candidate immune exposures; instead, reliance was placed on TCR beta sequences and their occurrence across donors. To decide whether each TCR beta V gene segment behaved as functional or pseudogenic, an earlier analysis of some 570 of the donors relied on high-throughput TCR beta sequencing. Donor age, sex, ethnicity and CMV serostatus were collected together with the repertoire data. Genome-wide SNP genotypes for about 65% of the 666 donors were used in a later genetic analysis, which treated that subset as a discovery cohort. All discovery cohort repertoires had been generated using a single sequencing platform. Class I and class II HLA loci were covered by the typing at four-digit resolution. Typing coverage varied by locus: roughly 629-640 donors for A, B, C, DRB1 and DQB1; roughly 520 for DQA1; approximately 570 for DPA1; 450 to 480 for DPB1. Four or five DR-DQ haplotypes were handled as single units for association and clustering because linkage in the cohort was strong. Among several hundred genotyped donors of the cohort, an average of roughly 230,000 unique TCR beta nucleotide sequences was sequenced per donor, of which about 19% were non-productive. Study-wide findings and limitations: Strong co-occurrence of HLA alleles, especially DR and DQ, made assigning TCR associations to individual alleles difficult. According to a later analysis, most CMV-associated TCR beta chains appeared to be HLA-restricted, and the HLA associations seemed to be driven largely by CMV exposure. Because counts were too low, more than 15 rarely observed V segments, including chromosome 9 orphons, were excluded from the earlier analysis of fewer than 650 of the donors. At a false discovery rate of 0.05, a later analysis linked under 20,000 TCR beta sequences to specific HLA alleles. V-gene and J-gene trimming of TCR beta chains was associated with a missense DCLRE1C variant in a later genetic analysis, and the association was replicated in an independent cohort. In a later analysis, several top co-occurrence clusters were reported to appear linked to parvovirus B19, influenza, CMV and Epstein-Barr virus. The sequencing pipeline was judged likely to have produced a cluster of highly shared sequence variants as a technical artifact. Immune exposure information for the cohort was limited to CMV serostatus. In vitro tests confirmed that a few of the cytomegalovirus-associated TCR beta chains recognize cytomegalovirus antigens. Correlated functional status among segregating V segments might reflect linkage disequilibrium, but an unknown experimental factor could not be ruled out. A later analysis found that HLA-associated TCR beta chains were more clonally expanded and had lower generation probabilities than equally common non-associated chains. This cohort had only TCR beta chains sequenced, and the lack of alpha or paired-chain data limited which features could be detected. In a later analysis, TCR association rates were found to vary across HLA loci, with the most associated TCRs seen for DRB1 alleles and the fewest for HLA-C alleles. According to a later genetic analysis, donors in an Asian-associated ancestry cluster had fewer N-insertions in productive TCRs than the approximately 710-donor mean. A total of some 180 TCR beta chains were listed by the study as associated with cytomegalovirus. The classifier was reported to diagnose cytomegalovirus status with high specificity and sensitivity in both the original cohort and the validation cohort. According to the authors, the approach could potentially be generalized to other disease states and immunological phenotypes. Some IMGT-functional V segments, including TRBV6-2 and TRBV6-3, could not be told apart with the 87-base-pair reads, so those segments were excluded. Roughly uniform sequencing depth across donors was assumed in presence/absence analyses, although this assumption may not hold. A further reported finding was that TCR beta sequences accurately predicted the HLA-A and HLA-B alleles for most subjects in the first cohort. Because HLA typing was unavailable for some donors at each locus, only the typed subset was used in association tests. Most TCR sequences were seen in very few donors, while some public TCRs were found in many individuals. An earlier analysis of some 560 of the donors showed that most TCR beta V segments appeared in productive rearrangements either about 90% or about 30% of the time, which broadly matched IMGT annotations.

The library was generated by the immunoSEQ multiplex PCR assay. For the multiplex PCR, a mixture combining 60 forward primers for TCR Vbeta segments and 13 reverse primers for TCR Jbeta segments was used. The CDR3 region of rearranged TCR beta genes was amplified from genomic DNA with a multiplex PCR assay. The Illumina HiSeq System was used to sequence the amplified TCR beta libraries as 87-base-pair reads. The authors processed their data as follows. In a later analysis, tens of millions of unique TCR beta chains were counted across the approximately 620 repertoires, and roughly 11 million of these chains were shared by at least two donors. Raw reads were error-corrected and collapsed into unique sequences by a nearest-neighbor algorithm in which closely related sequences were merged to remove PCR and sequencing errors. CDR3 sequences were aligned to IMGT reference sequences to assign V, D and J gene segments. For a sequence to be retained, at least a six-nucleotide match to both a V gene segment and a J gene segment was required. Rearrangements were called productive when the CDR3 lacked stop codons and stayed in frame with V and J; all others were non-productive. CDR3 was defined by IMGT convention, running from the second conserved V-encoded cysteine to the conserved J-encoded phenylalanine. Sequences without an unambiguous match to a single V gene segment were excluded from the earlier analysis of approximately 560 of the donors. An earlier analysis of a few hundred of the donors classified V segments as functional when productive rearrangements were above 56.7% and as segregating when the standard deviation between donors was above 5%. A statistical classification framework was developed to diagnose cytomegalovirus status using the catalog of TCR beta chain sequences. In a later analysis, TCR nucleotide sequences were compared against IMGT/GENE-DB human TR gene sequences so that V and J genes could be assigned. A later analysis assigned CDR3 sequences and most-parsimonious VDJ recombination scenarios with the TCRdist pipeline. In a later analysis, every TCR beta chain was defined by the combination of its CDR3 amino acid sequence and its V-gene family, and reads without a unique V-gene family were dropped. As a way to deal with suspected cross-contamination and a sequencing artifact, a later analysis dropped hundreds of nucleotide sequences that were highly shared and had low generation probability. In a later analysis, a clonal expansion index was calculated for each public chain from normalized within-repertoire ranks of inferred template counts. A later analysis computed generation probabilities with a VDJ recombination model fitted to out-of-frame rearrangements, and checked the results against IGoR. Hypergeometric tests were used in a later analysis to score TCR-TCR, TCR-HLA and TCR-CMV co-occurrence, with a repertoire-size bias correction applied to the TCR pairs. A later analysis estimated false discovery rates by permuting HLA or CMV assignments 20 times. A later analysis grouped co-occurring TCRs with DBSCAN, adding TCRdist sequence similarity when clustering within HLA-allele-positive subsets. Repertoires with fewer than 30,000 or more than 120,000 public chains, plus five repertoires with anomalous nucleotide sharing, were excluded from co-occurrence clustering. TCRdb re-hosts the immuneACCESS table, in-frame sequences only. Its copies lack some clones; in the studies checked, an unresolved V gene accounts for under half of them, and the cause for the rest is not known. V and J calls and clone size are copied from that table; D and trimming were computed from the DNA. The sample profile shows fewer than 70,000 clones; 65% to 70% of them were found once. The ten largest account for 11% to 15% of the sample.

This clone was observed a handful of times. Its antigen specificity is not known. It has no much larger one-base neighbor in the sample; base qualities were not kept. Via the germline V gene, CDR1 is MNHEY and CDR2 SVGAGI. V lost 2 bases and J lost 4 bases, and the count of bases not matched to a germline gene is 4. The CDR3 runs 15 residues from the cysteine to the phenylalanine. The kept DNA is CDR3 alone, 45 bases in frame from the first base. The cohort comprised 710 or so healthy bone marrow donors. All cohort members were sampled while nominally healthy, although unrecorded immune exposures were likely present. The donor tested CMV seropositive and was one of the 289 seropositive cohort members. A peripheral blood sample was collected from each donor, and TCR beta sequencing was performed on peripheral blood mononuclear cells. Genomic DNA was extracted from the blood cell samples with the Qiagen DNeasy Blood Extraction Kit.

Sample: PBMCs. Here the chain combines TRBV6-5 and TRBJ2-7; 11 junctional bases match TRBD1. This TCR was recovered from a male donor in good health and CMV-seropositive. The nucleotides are TGTGCCAGCAGTTACCCCGGGACAGGGGGTTACGAGCAGTACTTC. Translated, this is CASSYPGTGGYEQYF.